The sequence of this T cell receptor beta chain was determined in a study of blood T cell repertoires in COVID-19. Study background: Samples taken during acute and convalescent COVID-19 were collected in the United States, Italy and Spain. Sample material is recorded as cDNA or gDNA derived from T cells, B-cell-depleted T cells, or PBMCs.

Per the original methods: Amplification with reference gene primers provided the estimates of nucleated cell counts. The repertoire was sequenced with immunoSEQ multiplex PCR; TCRdb's copy has only in-frame clones and lacks some. V, J and clone size are taken as reported in that table, and D and trimming were inferred from the DNA itself. The table shows roughly 150,000 clones, with around 80% occurring only once. This CDR3 comprises 14 residues. The J segment lost 8 bases and the V segment lost 5 bases, leaving 11 bases of the junction unmatched. The germline V gene has CDR1 SEHNR and CDR2 FQNEAQ (reference sequence).

The sequence was collected from a woman of 80 years or more with acute or convalescent COVID-19. Specimen: peripheral blood. The chain joins TRBV7-9 to TRBJ1-2; TRBD1 matches 7 bases. The CDR3 protein is CASSNQDRARGYTF. DNA for the CDR3: TGTGCCAGCAGCAATCAAGACAGGGCTCGGGGCTACACCTTC.